The 13 T cell receptor beta chains listed next were all sequenced from one sample in a study of shared clonotypes between healthy human individuals. The assay was immunoSEQ multiplex PCR, and TCRdb's table has in-frame clones only and misses some. The table has 1 million to 1.3 million clones, more than 75% seen once. Input material: memory CD4+ T cells from PBMCs. Regarding subset: CD45RA-negative fraction. Receptors originate from a man aged 18 to 35 in good health. Some clones in this sample may be carry-over from other donors' samples.

This chain joins TRBV28 and TRBJ2-1, with unresolved D. The V end lost 10 bases, the J end lost 8 bases, and 21 bases lay between the germline ends. The CDR3 is 14 amino acids. Germline CDR1 and CDR2: MDHEN and SYDVKM. The CDR3 nucleotides read TGTGCCACCCAACGCCCGGGTGGGGTCCATGAGCAGTTCTTC. The encoded protein is CATQRPGGVHEQFF.

This clone was seen only a few times. V usage is TRBV27 and J usage is TRBJ2-2; 14 nucleotides agree with TRBD2. V lost 2 bases and J lost 1; bases outside the gene matches: 3. Germline CDR1 is MNHEY and CDR2 is SMNVEV (reference sequence). The CDR3 loop spans 18 amino acids. The CDR3 DNA sequence: TGTGCCAGCAGTTTAGGACTAGCGGGAGGCCTGAACACCGGGGAGCTGTTTTTT. Its protein is CASSLGLAGGLNTGELFF.

The genes are TRBV30 and TRBJ2-3; 10 nucleotides line up with TRBD2. Trimming took 8 bases from V and 3 from J; bases not matched to a gene: 8. Germline V CDR1 and CDR2: GTSNPN, SVGIG (reference sequence). This CDR3 has 14 amino acids. The CDR3 DNA follows: TGTGCCCGTCAAGGGACTAGCGTGACAGATACGCAGTATTTT. Translated, it gives CARQGTSVTDTQYF.

The V gene is TRBV30, the J gene TRBJ2-7; 7 bases match TRBD2. Per germline, CDR1 GTSNPN and CDR2 SVGIG (reference sequence). V lost 3 bases and J lost 1; bases outside the gene matches: 6. The CDR3 is made up of 14 amino acids. The CDR3 nucleotides are TGTGCCTGGAGGGAAGCGGGATCATCCTACGAGCAGTACTTC. This sequence encodes CAWREAGSSYEQYF.

The chain carries TRBV5-1 and TRBJ1-5, with D perhaps matching TRBD1 (6 bases). This CDR3 contains 14 residues. The V and J ends lost 4 bases and 11 bases respectively, with 19 bases between them. CDR1 SGHRS and CDR2 YFSETQ come from the germline V gene. In nucleotides, the CDR3 is TGCGCCAGCAGCATATCGACAGGTCCTGAGGCCCAGCATTTT. This sequence encodes CASSISTGPEAQHF. Drawing the rest from reference TRBV5-1 and TRBJ1-5, the complete variable domain is KAGVTQTPRYLIKTRGQQVTLSCSPISGHRSVSWYQQTPGQGLQFLFEYFSETQRNKGNFPGRFSGRQFSNSRSEMNVSTLELGDSALYLCASSISTGPEAQHFGDGTRLSIL.

Worth noting for this clone: Other nucleotide sequences in the sample specify the same CDR3. The chain carries TRBV5-1 and TRBJ2-7; 7 positions match TRBD1. Germline CDR1 reads SGHRS; CDR2 reads YFSETQ. V was pared by 0 bases and J by 6 bases, with 3 bases of the junction left unmatched. The CDR3 consists of 13 residues. The DNA of the CDR3 is TGCGCCAGCAGCTTGGGGGCAGGGGGCGAGCAGTACTTC. It specifies CASSLGAGGEQYF.

This clone was seen only a few times. The chain employs TRBV5-1 and TRBJ2-7; D not certain. The CDR3 sequence is 13 residues long. Trimming shortened V by 0 bases and J by 6 bases, and 10 bases separated the two germline ends. The germline gives CDR1 SGHRS, CDR2 YFSETQ. The chain's CDR3 is CASSLALPSEQYF. In nucleotides, the CDR3 is TGCGCCAGCAGCTTGGCACTGCCCTCCGAGCAGTACTTC.

This chain uses TRBV2 with TRBJ1-2; D possibly corresponds to TRBD1 (6 bases). Per germline, CDR1 SNHLY and CDR2 FYNNEI. The CDR3 covers 17 residues. The V and J ends lost 8 bases and 2 bases respectively, with 24 bases between them. CDR3 sequence: CASGYAEGGVLNYGYTF. The CDR3 nucleotides read TGTGCCAGCGGTTACGCTGAGGGGGGAGTGCTCAACTATGGCTACACCTTC.

There are a few counts of this clone. The rearrangement links TRBV5-1 to TRBJ1-2; 9 nucleotides agree with TRBD1. Germline V gene lookup returns CDR1 SGHRS and CDR2 YFSETQ. V was clipped by 4 bases and J by 5 bases; unmatched bases: 3. This CDR3 contains 13 residues. Here the CDR3 reads CASSGTGWYGYTF. In DNA form, the CDR3 reads TGCGCCAGCAGCGGGACAGGGTGGTATGGCTACACCTTC.

This sequence joins TRBV2 and TRBJ1-3, with a tentative D call TRBD1 (5 bases). The V and J ends lost 2 bases and 3 bases respectively, with 11 bases between them. This CDR3 has 15 residues. The germline CDR1 and CDR2 sequences are SNHLY and FYNNEI. CDR3 in amino acids: CASSEWGGVGNTIYF. CDR3 coding DNA: TGTGCCAGCAGTGAATGGGGCGGCGTTGGAAACACCATATATTTT.

Comment on this clone: Being one base from a much bigger clone, this may be a read error. The sample contains more than one DNA sequence encoding this CDR3. The chain is built from TRBV15 and TRBJ2-7; D remains ambiguous. CDR3 size: 13 residues. Germline CDR1 and CDR2: LNHNV and YYDKDF (reference sequence). The CDR3 loop is CATSRDRFHEQYF. As DNA, the CDR3 is TGCGCCACCAGCAGAGATCGGTTCCACGAGCAGTACTTC.

This clone is a singleton in its sample. The gene calls are TRBV19 and TRBJ2-1; D ambiguous. Germline V lookup: CDR1 LNHDA, CDR2 SQIVND (reference sequence). The CDR3 loop spans 15 amino acids. The germline V and J ends were trimmed by 4 bases and 0 bases, with 10 bases remaining between them. This CDR3 is CASSKGATSYNEQFF. As DNA, the CDR3 is TGTGCCAGTAGTAAAGGAGCGACCTCCTACAATGAGCAGTTCTTC.

V usage is TRBV5-1 and J usage is TRBJ2-1; the D gene could be TRBD1 or TRBD2 (6 bases each). The CDR3 consists of 14 residues. CDR1 is SGHRS and CDR2 is YFSETQ in the germline V gene. Trimming took off 1 base at V and 5 bases at J, with 10 bases between the two ends. The CDR3 DNA sequence: TGCGCCAGCAGCTTGACAGGGAGGAACAATGAGCAGTTCTTC. Encoded protein: CASSLTGRNNEQFF.